Listed below are T cell receptor beta chains from one sample, sequenced in a study of response to subunit inactivated influenza vaccine. TCRdb used MiXCR to reprocess the RT-PCR reads, holding one entry per CDR3 protein. Here the sample spans 700,000 to 900,000 distinct CDR3 sequences, 21% being singletons. The specimen was PBMCs from blood, collected less than 6 days after vaccination. The receptors here all came from a man aged 50 to 60 who received an inactivated influenza vaccine. Each CDR3 is given with its conserved first and last residue. The order of the fields is D gene, clone size, V gene, J gene, CDR3 DNA, CDR3 protein. D genes are given only for firm matches. Expanded clones get a size class; other rows say once, few or many, or leave the size out.

>TRBD2|few|TRBV5-1|TRBJ2-1
TGCGCCAGCAGCTTGGAGGCTAGCGGGGGGGCTTACAATGAGCAGTTCTTC
CASSLEASGGAYNEQFF
>.|.|TRBV4-3|TRBJ2-5
TGCGCCAGCAGCCAAGAACCGGGTTTTCCCCAGTACTTC
CASSQEPGFPQYF
>.|.|TRBV10-3|TRBJ1-2
TGTGCCATCAGTGAGTCGACAGGTGGCTACACCTTC
CAISESTGGYTF
>TRBD2|.|TRBV5-1|TRBJ2-3
TGCGCCAGCAGCCTAGCGGAGGCTAGCACAGATACGCAGTATTTT
CASSLAEASTDTQYF
>TRBD1|few|TRBV12-3/TRBV12-4|TRBJ2-7
TGTGCCAGCAAGCGACAGGGGAGCTCCTACGAGCAGTACTTC
CASKRQGSSYEQYF
>.|many|TRBV20-1|TRBJ2-1
TGCAGTGCTGCTGGGACAATCTACAATGAGCAGTTCTTC
CSAAGTIYNEQFF
>.|few|TRBV7-2|TRBJ2-1
TGTGCCAGCAGCTTAGCGGGACGGATTTACAATGAGCAGTTCTTC
CASSLAGRIYNEQFF
>TRBD2|few|TRBV11-2|TRBJ2-3
TGTGCCAGCAGCCGAAGGGCTGCTAGCGGGGGGGCGATCGGGGATACGCAGTATTTT
CASSRRAASGGAIGDTQYF
>TRBD2|few|TRBV6-1|TRBJ2-5
TGTGCCAGCGCCCTGGGAGCGGGAGGGAGGGAGACCCAGTACTTC
CASALGAGGRETQYF
>TRBD2|.|TRBV3-1|TRBJ2-7
TGTGCCAGCAGCCAAGGCACTAGCGGGCCCTACGAGCAGTACTTC
CASSQGTSGPYEQYF
>.|.|TRBV20-1|TRBJ1-1
TGCAGTGCCATTAAGGGCCAGGACACTGAAGCTTTCTTT
CSAIKGQDTEAFF
>TRBD2|.|TRBV10-3|TRBJ2-2
TGTGCCATCAGTGAGGGTCTAGCGGGAAACACCGGGGAGCTGTTTTTT
CAISEGLAGNTGELFF
>.|.|TRBV4-1|TRBJ1-4
TGCGCCAGCAGCCGGGGCAGGCCAGCAACTAATGAAAAACTGTTTTTT
CASSRGRPATNEKLFF
>TRBD1|.|TRBV29-1|TRBJ2-7
TGCAGCGTCCGGACAGGGGGAGGATACGAGCAGTACTTC
CSVRTGGGYEQYF
>TRBD1|.|TRBV6-5|TRBJ1-2
TGTGCCAGCAGTTACTTGGGACAGTCCTCAAAGGGCTATGGCTACACCTTC
CASSYLGQSSKGYGYTF
>.|few|TRBV29-1|TRBJ1-1
TGCAGCGTTGACAGGGTAGGAGGCACTGAAGCTTTCTTT
CSVDRVGGTEAFF
>TRBD1|few|TRBV20-1|TRBJ2-7
TGCAGTGCTAGACGGGACAGCAGCTCCTACGAGCAGTACTTC
CSARRDSSSYEQYF
>.|.|TRBV10-3|TRBJ1-3
TGTGCCATCGGTGGGGACACCATATATTTT
CAIGGDTIYF
>.|many|TRBV3-1|TRBJ2-3
TGTGCCAGCAGCCAAGAATGGCGGGTGCCCCTCACGCAGACAGATACGCAGTATTTT
CASSQEWRVPLTQTDTQYF
>.|.|TRBV7-2|TRBJ1-1
TGTGCCAGCAGGTCAGGGGCTGAAGCTTTCTTT
CASRSGAEAFF
>TRBD1|few|TRBV15|TRBJ2-1
TGTGCCACCAGCACAGGGGGTTCTTCCTACAATGAGCAGTTCTTC
CATSTGGSSYNEQFF
>.|few|TRBV7-9|TRBJ2-7
TGTGCCAGCAGCCTCGTTTCGGGAGCCCTATTATACGAGCAGTACTTC
CASSLVSGALLYEQYF
>TRBD1|many|TRBV7-6|TRBJ2-1
TGTGCCAGCAGCTTACCCGGACAGGGCTTCAATGAGCAGTTCTTC
CASSLPGQGFNEQFF
>.|.|TRBV18|TRBJ2-5
TGTGCCAGCTCACCACTTATACTCGGGGGCGAGACCCAGTACTTC
CASSPLILGGETQYF
>.|.|TRBV4-2|TRBJ2-1
TGTGCCAGCAGCCAAGCCTTAGCGTACAATGAGCAGTTCTTC
CASSQALAYNEQFF
>.|.|TRBV10-3|TRBJ2-6
TGTGCCATCAACTCGGCCGGGAGACAGGCCAACGTCCTGACTTTC
CAINSAGRQANVLTF
>.|.|TRBV12-3/TRBV12-4|TRBJ2-5
TGTGCCAGCACCCCTAGTACTAGAACAGAGACCCAGTACTTC
CASTPSTRTETQYF
>.|few|TRBV27|TRBJ2-1
TGTGCCAGCAACCTTGGACTATCGAAGGCCTACAATGAGCAGTTCTTC
CASNLGLSKAYNEQFF
>TRBD1|.|TRBV3-1|TRBJ2-7
TGTGCCAGCAGCCAGACAGGGGCCAGGACGGGCGAGCAGTACTTC
CASSQTGARTGEQYF
>.|many|TRBV9|TRBJ1-2
TGTGCCAGCAGCGTAGGAGGTGCAGGTTCGGATGGCTACACCTTC
CASSVGGAGSDGYTF
>.|.|TRBV7-9|TRBJ2-6
TGTGCCAGCAACATTAGGAACGGCTCGTGGGGGGCCAACGTCCTGACTTTC
CASNIRNGSWGANVLTF
>TRBD2|.|TRBV6-1|TRBJ2-7
TGTGCCAGCAGTCGGACTAGCGGGAGAGTCTACGAGCAGTACTTC
CASSRTSGRVYEQYF
>.|few|TRBV12-3/TRBV12-4|TRBJ2-6
TGTGCCAGCAGTCTTCGGGCTGGGGCCAACGTCCTGACTTTC
CASSLRAGANVLTF
>.|few|TRBV6-5|TRBJ2-3
TGTGCCAGCAGTTACTTTGGGAGGAGGCCAGATACGCAGTATTTT
CASSYFGRRPDTQYF
>.|few|TRBV5-6|TRBJ1-6
TGTGCCAGCAGCCCGGGACTGACTAATTCACCCCTCCACTTT
CASSPGLTNSPLHF
>.|few|TRBV19|TRBJ1-5
TGTGCCAGTACCCGGCGGGATTGGGGCAGCAATCAGCCCCAGCATTTT
CASTRRDWGSNQPQHF
>TRBD2|.|TRBV20-1|TRBJ2-1
TGCAGTGCCCCCCTAGCGGGAGGGAGGGGTAGCTATGAGCAGTTCTTC
CSAPLAGGRGSYEQFF
>.|few|TRBV5-8|TRBJ2-5
TGTGCCAGCAGCTACTCATGGGGAAAGACCCAGTACTTC
CASSYSWGKTQYF
>.|.|TRBV4-2|TRBJ2-7
TGTGCCAGCAGCCCCCAGGGACGTCGGACCCACTACGAGCAGTACTTC
CASSPQGRRTHYEQYF
>TRBD2|few|TRBV12-3/TRBV12-4|TRBJ2-1
TGTGCCAGCAGTTTGACTAGCCCGGAGCTTGAGCAGTTCTTC
CASSLTSPELEQFF
>.|.|TRBV6-6|TRBJ2-7
TGTGCCAGCAGCCTTTTCCTTGGCGAGCAGTACTTC
CASSLFLGEQYF
>.|few|TRBV4-2|TRBJ2-5
TGTGCCAGCAGCCAAGATCCCCCGCCGTCGGGGACCCAGTACTTC
CASSQDPPPSGTQYF
>.|few|TRBV29-1|TRBJ2-1
TGCAGCGTAGTCCTACTACTCCGGGACCGAGGAAATGAGCAGTTCTTC
CSVVLLLRDRGNEQFF
>.|.|TRBV20-1|TRBJ2-5
TGCAGTGCTAACCTCAGGGCTAGCGCCAAAGAGACCCAGTACTTC
CSANLRASAKETQYF
>TRBD1|few|TRBV6-2/TRBV6-3|TRBJ2-7
TGTGCCAGCAGTTACCCGGGACAGGGGAGCGAGCAGTACTTC
CASSYPGQGSEQYF
>.|few|TRBV20-1|TRBJ2-3
TGCAGTGCTAAGCGGGCCGAGCCAAGCACAGATACGCAGTATTTT
CSAKRAEPSTDTQYF
>.|once|TRBV2|TRBJ2-3
TGTGCCAGCAGTCCGCTGGGACGGACAAGCACAGATACGCAGTATTTT
CASSPLGRTSTDTQYF
>.|few|TRBV10-3|TRBJ1-3
TGTGCCATCTTACGGCAGATTTCCTCTGGAAACACCATATATTTT
CAILRQISSGNTIYF
>TRBD1|.|TRBV6-1|TRBJ2-2
TGTGCCACCCGAGGGACAGTTCGGACCGGGGAGCTGTTTTTT
CATRGTVRTGELFF
>.|many|TRBV12-3/TRBV12-4|TRBJ2-3
TGTGCCAGCAGTTTGCGGGGATCTAGCACAGATACGCAGTATTTT
CASSLRGSSTDTQYF
>.|once|TRBV6-2/TRBV6-3|TRBJ1-4
TGTGCCAGTCGTCGTGGGCTCCAAGGGGGTTCATGGGAAAAACTGTTTTTT
CASRRGLQGGSWEKLFF
>.|.|TRBV20-1|TRBJ2-2
TGCAGTGCTAGAGTCGGGGGTGGTAGCACCGGGGAGCTGTTTTTT
CSARVGGGSTGELFF
>.|few|TRBV12-3/TRBV12-4|TRBJ2-1
TGTGCCAGCAGCCCCGGCGCCTCCTCCTACAATGAGCAGTTCTTC
CASSPGASSYNEQFF
>.|.|TRBV18|TRBJ2-3
TGTGCCAGCTCACCCGCGGCTAGACCAGATACGCAGTATTTT
CASSPAARPDTQYF
>.|.|TRBV5-6|TRBJ2-7
TGTGCCAGCAGCTGGACATTGCGGGTCTACGAGCAGTACTTC
CASSWTLRVYEQYF
>.|few|TRBV27|TRBJ1-5
TGTGCCAGCAGTTTAATCGGGGGAGGCAATCAGCCCCAGCATTTT
CASSLIGGGNQPQHF
>.|.|TRBV2|TRBJ2-2
TGTGCCAGCAGTCCTCGGACTGTTACCAACACCGGGGAGCTGTTTTTT
CASSPRTVTNTGELFF